The 27 T cell receptor beta chains below come from one sample, sequenced in a study of blood T cell repertoires in COVID-19 (dated by TCRdb to between 2020 and 2021). Libraries came from the immunoSEQ multiplex PCR assay. In TCRdb, the immuneACCESS table is reduced to in-frame sequences with V and J assigned. These tables do not hold every clone; where another copy was compared, an unresolved V gene accounts for under half, and the others remain unexplained. A total of about 89,000 clones appear in this sample, more than 70% of them only once. Around 0.44% of the sample goes to the ten largest clones. Material: peripheral blood. All receptors come from a man aged 60 to 69 with acute or convalescent COVID-19.

The chain employs TRBV4-1 and TRBJ1-2; 9 bases map to TRBD1. This CDR3 comprises 15 residues. The germline V gene encodes CDR1 MGHRA and CDR2 YSYEKL. J was trimmed by 5 bases and V by 1 base; bases with no gene match: 5. The CDR3 sequence: CASSQGDRVRYGYTF. CDR3 DNA sequence: TGCGCCAGCAGCCAAGGGGACAGGGTGAGGTATGGCTACACCTTC.

This chain joins TRBV6-5 and TRBJ1-2; TRBD1 is a possible D gene (5 bases). Germline lookup yields CDR1 MNHEY and CDR2 SVGAGI. The CDR3 covers 16 residues. Trimming took 2 bases from V and 4 from J, leaving 17 bases between them. The CDR3 DNA reads as TGTGCCAGCAGTTACGGACACACGATCGAACTCTATGGCTACACCTTC. Its protein product is CASSYGHTIELYGYTF.

This clone was observed a single time. This sequence joins TRBV11-2 and TRBJ1-2, with 7 bases aligning to TRBD1. This CDR3 is 17 amino acids long. Trimming removed 1 base from V and 8 bases from J; junction bases left unmatched: 16. CDR1 SGHAT and CDR2 FQNNGV come from the germline V gene. CDR3 amino acids: CASSLAPNDRVGQGYTF. DNA for the CDR3: TGTGCCAGCAGCTTAGCCCCGAATGACAGGGTTGGGCAAGGCTACACCTTC.

The CDR3 loop is CASSPDYSYEQYF. CDR3 in DNA: TGTGCCAGCAGCCCGGACTACTCCTACGAGCAGTACTTC. This sequence joins TRBV7-2 and TRBJ2-7; tentative D call: TRBD2 (6 bases). This CDR3 region has 13 residues. Germline CDR1 SGHTA, CDR2 FQGNSA. Trimming took off 5 bases at V and 0 bases at J, with 8 bases between the two ends. Variable domain in full (rest from reference TRBV7-2 and TRBJ2-7): GAGVSQSPSNKVTEKGKDVELRCDPISGHTALYWYRQSLGQGLEFLIYFQGNSAPDKSGLPSDRFSAERTGGSVSTLTIQRTQQEDSAVYLCASSPDYSYEQYFGPGTRLTVT.

In DNA form, the CDR3 reads TGTGCCAGTAGTATAGGGCTAGCGGGGTTCTACGAGCAGTACTTC. Translating it yields CASSIGLAGFYEQYF. V and J are TRBV19 and TRBJ2-7; 9 bases fit TRBD2. The CDR3 sequence is 15 residues long. The germline V gene has CDR1 LNHDA and CDR2 SQIVND (reference sequence). Unmatched junction bases numbered 4, after V lost 1 base and J lost 3 bases.

This clone was seen only a few times. V is TRBV27 and J is TRBJ2-7, with a weak D call TRBD1 (5 bases). The CDR3 is 14 residues long. V was shortened by 5 bases and J by 2 bases, with 13 bases between the two germline ends. Germline V lookup: CDR1 MNHEY, CDR2 SMNVEV (reference sequence). The CDR3 is CASSRTRTTYEQYF. CDR3 in DNA: TGTGCCAGCAGTCGGACACGAACAACCTACGAGCAGTACTTC.

In its sample, this clone was seen many times. Other DNA sequences in this sample translate to the same CDR3. As DNA, the CDR3 is TGCGCCAGCAGCTTGACGGGAGGGAACACTGAAGCTTTCTTT. As protein: CASSLTGGNTEAFF. The V call is TRBV5-1, the J call TRBJ1-1; no clear D gene. The germline V gene has CDR1 SGHRS and CDR2 YFSETQ. Trimming cost V 1 base and J 1 base, with 8 bases left between them. This CDR3 is 14 amino acids long.

This clone was seen just once. The genes are TRBV6-6 and TRBJ1-2, with TRBD1 as a possible D gene (6 bases). V was pared by 0 bases and J by 1 base, with 12 bases between. This CDR3 is 16 amino acids long. CDR1 and CDR2 from the germline V gene are MNHNY and SVGAGI (reference sequence). DNA of the CDR3: TGTGCCAGCAGTTACTCGTCGACAGGCGTTAACTATGGCTACACCTTC. It is translated as CASSYSSTGVNYGYTF.

The rearrangement links TRBV11-2 to TRBJ1-3; D is unclear. This CDR3 comprises 15 residues. V was clipped by 1 base and J by 4 bases, with 11 bases between them. The germline V gene has CDR1 SGHAT and CDR2 FQNNGV. The CDR3 region is CASSLVAALGNTIYF. CDR3 coding DNA: TGTGCCAGCAGCTTAGTAGCCGCTCTGGGAAACACCATATATTTT.

The J gene is TRBJ2-7, the V gene TRBV12-3 or TRBV12-4, with D unclear. Trimming removed 6 bases at V and 4 bases at J, with 10 bases between. The CDR3 totals 12 residues. CDR3 sequence reads: CASSTDPYEQYF. The CDR3 bases are TGTGCCAGCAGCACAGACCCGTACGAGCAGTACTTC.

The chain employs TRBV7-7 and TRBJ2-5; possibly TRBD1 for D (6 bases). The CDR3 runs 16 residues. Trimming cost V 4 bases and J 5 bases, with 20 bases left between them. Germline lookup yields CDR1 SSHAT and CDR2 FNYEAQ (reference sequence). CDR3 sequence: CASSSTGLGVRETQYF. The CDR3 region has the DNA TGTGCCAGCAGCTCCACAGGGTTGGGGGTAAGGGAGACCCAGTACTTC.

The chain joins TRBV21-1 to TRBJ2-7; the DNA was not used to check the table's D call, TRBD2. TRBV21-1 is described as a pseudogene. This CDR3 spans 15 amino acids. The CDR3 here is CASSEGLADPCEQYF. CDR3 nucleotide sequence: TGTGCCAGCAGCGAGGGACTAGCGGACCCTTGCGAGCAGTACTTC.

This rearrangement joins TRBV18 to TRBJ1-2; no reliable D call. The V gene's germline CDR1 is KGHSH and CDR2 LQKENI. This CDR3 has 14 amino acids. Between the trimmed V and J ends, which lost 6 bases and 0 bases, there was a span of 11 bases. DNA of the CDR3: TGTGCCAGCTCGCCTCCGTTAGCTAACTATGGCTACACCTTC. This encodes CASSPPLANYGYTF.

This rearrangement joins TRBV5-1 to TRBJ2-1; TRBD1 is a possible D gene (6 bases). Trimming shortened V by 5 bases and J by 0 bases, and 15 bases separated the two germline ends. CDR1 and CDR2 from the germline V gene are SGHRS and YFSETQ. This CDR3 comprises 16 residues. The CDR3 loop reads CASSHGQTSSYNEQFF. CDR3 sequence (DNA): TGCGCCAGCAGTCACGGACAGACGAGCTCCTACAATGAGCAGTTCTTC.

The rearrangement joins TRBV11-3 to TRBJ2-1; TRBD1 matches at 8 bases. The trim removed 5 bases at V and 9 bases at J, leaving 9 bases unmatched. The germline V gene has CDR1 SGHNT and CDR2 YENEEA. The CDR3 consists of 14 residues. Here the CDR3 DNA reads TGTGCCAGCAGCCCCGGGACAGGAGGTGGTGAGCAGTTCTTC. Amino acids: CASSPGTGGGEQFF. Using reference TRBV11-3 and TRBJ2-1 for the parts outside the CDR3, the full variable domain is EAGVVQSPRYKIIEKKQPVAFWCNPISGHNTLYWYLQNLGQGPELLIRYENEEAVDDSQLPKDRFSAERLKGVDSTLKIQPAELGDSAVYLCASSPGTGGGEQFFGPGTRLTVL.

This clone came up once. The chain carries TRBV6-6 and TRBJ2-1; D gene unclear. CDR3 size: 12 residues. Trimming cost V 7 bases and J 5 bases, with 9 bases left between them. CDR1 is MNHNY, CDR2 SVGAGI, per germline (reference sequence). This CDR3 reads CASKYHNNEQFF. In DNA form, the CDR3 reads TGTGCCAGCAAGTACCACAACAATGAGCAGTTCTTC.

This chain connects TRBV2 to TRBJ1-2; D possibly corresponds to TRBD1 (6 bases). V was pared by 6 bases and J by 4 bases, with 12 bases between. This CDR3 has 13 residues. Per the germline V gene, CDR1 is SNHLY and CDR2 is FYNNEI. The CDR3 region is CASSPGQPYGYTF. In nucleotides, the CDR3 is TGTGCCAGCAGCCCTGGACAGCCCTATGGCTACACCTTC.

This chain joins TRBV7-3 and TRBJ2-2; D perhaps matches TRBD2 (7 bases). Germline V gene sequence: CDR1 SGHTA, CDR2 FQGTGA. V lost 4 bases, J lost 3 bases, and 12 bases lay in between. The CDR3 is made up of 15 amino acids. The CDR3, as DNA: TGTGCCAGCAGCTCCCGGGGGGCTTACACCGGGGAGCTGTTTTTT. This gives the protein CASSSRGAYTGELFF.

This rearrangement joins TRBV5-6 to TRBJ1-2; D not resolved. The ends were cut back, 3 bases at V and 5 bases at J, with 14 bases in the middle. CDR1 SGHDT and CDR2 YYEEEE come from the germline V gene. This CDR3 comprises 14 residues. The CDR3 region has the DNA TGTGCCAGCAGCTGGGTTGTAGCTAGGTATGGCTACACCTTC. Residues: CASSWVVARYGYTF. Looking up the rest from reference TRBV5-6 and TRBJ1-2 gives the full variable domain: DAGVTQSPTHLIKTRGQQVTLRCSPKSGHDTVSWYQQALGQGPQFIFQYYEEEERQRGNFPDRFSGHQFPNYSSELNVNALLLGDSALYLCASSWVVARYGYTFGSGTRLTVV.

The chain employs TRBV29-1 and TRBJ1-2; D is perhaps TRBD1 (6 bases). Germline CDR1 reads SQVTM; CDR2 reads ANQGSEA. This CDR3 has 13 amino acids. Between the trimmed V and J ends, which lost 6 bases and 5 bases, there was a span of 16 bases. DNA of the CDR3: TGCAGCGTGGCGACAGGTACTGGGTATGGCTACACCTTC. This sequence encodes CSVATGTGYGYTF. Full variable domain (remainder filled in from reference TRBV29-1 and TRBJ1-2): SAVISQKPSRDICQRGTSLTIQCQVDSQVTMMFWYRQQPGQSLTLIATANQGSEATYESGFVIDKFPISRPNLTFSTLTVSNMSPEDSSIYLCSVATGTGYGYTFGSGTRLTVV.

The chain employs TRBV11-3 and TRBJ1-4, with a weak D call TRBD1 (5 bases). Germline values: CDR1 SGHNT, CDR2 YENEEA. The CDR3 totals 12 residues. CDR3 in amino acids: CSTSARGEKLFF. The CDR3 region has the DNA TGTTCAACCTCGGCACGGGGGGAAAAACTGTTTTTT.

V is TRBV30 and J is TRBJ1-2, with TRBD1 as a possible D gene (6 bases). The CDR3 has 13 amino acids. CDR1 and CDR2 (germline): GTSNPN, SVGIG (reference sequence). V was clipped by 5 bases and J by 4 bases, with 14 bases between them. This CDR3 is CAWRTGPSYGYTF. The CDR3 nucleotides read TGTGCCTGGCGTACAGGGCCCTCCTATGGCTACACCTTC.

V is TRBV9 and J is TRBJ1-2, with D tentatively TRBD1 (5 bases). This CDR3 region has 13 residues. The germline CDR1 and CDR2 sequences are SGDLS and YYNGEE. The V end was cut by 0 bases, the J end by 8 bases, with 11 bases between. The CDR3 region has the DNA TGTGCCAGCAGCGTAGGACCGGGGGTCGGCTACACCTTC. This sequence encodes CASSVGPGVGYTF.

The rearrangement joins TRBV7-9 to TRBJ1-3, with 7 bases that match TRBD1. Germline V gene sequence: CDR1 SEHNR, CDR2 FQNEAQ (reference sequence). J was trimmed by 4 bases and V by 1 base; bases with no gene match: 7. The CDR3 totals 16 residues. The CDR3 nucleotides read TGTGCCAGCAGCTTAGATGCGACAGGGAACGGAAACACCATATATTTT. This sequence encodes CASSLDATGNGNTIYF.

The count of this clone is one. The genes are TRBV10-3 and TRBJ2-7, with D unclear. CDR1 is ENHRY and CDR2 is SYGVKD in the germline V gene. V was cut by 3 bases and J by 3 bases, with 9 bases left in between. The length of the CDR3 is 13 residues. The CDR3 reads CAISDATDYEQYF. CDR3 coding DNA: TGTGCCATCAGTGATGCCACTGACTACGAGCAGTACTTC.

The chain is built from TRBV9 and TRBJ1-2; D uncertain. This CDR3 contains 13 residues. CDR1 is SGDLS and CDR2 is YYNGEE in the germline V gene. Trimming took 4 bases from V and 7 from J, leaving 14 bases between them. The CDR3 loop reads CASSLIGSGGYTF. The CDR3 coding sequence is TGTGCCAGCAGCCTCATCGGGAGTGGTGGCTACACCTTC.

CDR3 sequence reads: CASSPGTGAHYTYGYTF. In nucleotides, the CDR3 is TGCGCCAGCAGCCCTGGGACAGGGGCCCACTACACTTATGGCTACACCTTC. This chain uses TRBV5-1 with TRBJ1-2, with 10 bases matching TRBD1. This CDR3 is built from 17 residues. Germline V gives CDR1 SGHRS, CDR2 YFSETQ. Losses at the gene ends were 4 bases for V and 5 bases for J; bases not matched to a gene: 14.